The T cell receptor (beta chain) under discussion was sequenced for a study of blood T cells in healthy people across ages. Study observations and caveats: Total diversity from one million sequenced T cells was likely underestimated.

Healthy Caucasians from Russia aged roughly 6 to 90 served as donors. Concerning this clonotype: What it binds is not known.

A J-beta primer mix and a sample-barcoded 5' primer were used in a second PCR of roughly 6 to 11 cycles. TCRdb processed the 5' RACE reads anew with MiXCR; each CDR3 protein has one entry. The sample holds approximately 800,000 distinct CDR3 sequences, 20% to 30% seen once. The CDR3 runs to 14 residues. The germline V gene encodes CDR1 LNHNV and CDR2 YYDKDF (reference sequence). The same data also contributed to another study, on T cells of mothers and their children. That paper states: RNA was extracted, and all of it went into cDNA synthesis at about 1.6 ug per 15 ul.

This sequence was found in a boy aged 5-17 years in good health. J is TRBJ2-1 and V is TRBV15, with 9 positions matching TRBD2. The J call may be in error: the DNA end matches TRBJ2-5 better. Sequencing was performed on blood. CDR3 protein: CATSQLAGSETQYF. CDR3 bases: TGTGCCACCAGTCAACTAGCGGGCAGCGAGACCCAGTACTTC.